This T cell receptor (beta chain) was profiled in a study of T cells in Graves' hyperthyroidism and ophthalmopathy. It was RNA transcripts that yielded the amplified TCR beta CDR3 regions. A set of HTBI primers served as the primers for a first-round RT-PCR of the TCR CDR3. TCRdb reanalysed the multiplex PCR reads using MiXCR and keeps one entry per CDR3 protein. The sample yields under 400,000 distinct CDR3 sequences, 15% to 17% seen once. With a duration under 2 months, the hyperthyroidism was newly diagnosed in patients aged 18 to 65. Researchers barred patients who had uncontrolled infection, other autoimmune disease, pregnancy or lactation. For the diagnoses, clinical symptoms, serum thyroxine and TRAb, thyroid ultrasound and orbital computed tomography were used. The sample holds many counts of this clonotype. The germline gives CDR1 SEHNR, CDR2 FQNEAQ (reference sequence). The ends lost 4 bases at V and 0 bases at J; junction bases unmatched: 12. The CDR3 is 17 residues long.

This sequence originates from a woman under 30 with Graves' hyperthyroidism that later progressed to Graves' ophthalmopathy. The material sequenced was blood. The V call is TRBV7-9, the J call TRBJ2-7, with TRBD1 matching over 7 bases. CDR3 DNA: TGTGCCAGCAGCTCCAATGTTGGACAGGCGAGCTCCTACGAGCAGTACTTC. Translation: CASSSNVGQASSYEQYF.